Below, one T cell receptor beta chain is given with its context. The data belong to a study of blood T cell repertoires in COVID-19. V was clipped by 4 bases and J by 7 bases, with 14 bases between them. The CDR3 extends over 14 amino acids. Looked up from germline, CDR1 is SGHVS and CDR2 is FQNEAQ. Produced via immunoSEQ multiplex PCR; TCRdb's table is partial and in-frame only. The table shows around 300,000 clones, with approximately 91% occurring only once. The V call is TRBV7-8, the J call TRBJ1-5, with D perhaps TRBD1 (5 bases). Sequences were obtained from peripheral blood. The source of this sequence is a man between 50 and 59 years old with acute or convalescent COVID-19. CDR3 DNA: TGTGCCAGCAGCTCCCAGGGCATTGGGCAGCCCCAGCATTTT. Protein sequence: CASSSQGIGQPQHF.